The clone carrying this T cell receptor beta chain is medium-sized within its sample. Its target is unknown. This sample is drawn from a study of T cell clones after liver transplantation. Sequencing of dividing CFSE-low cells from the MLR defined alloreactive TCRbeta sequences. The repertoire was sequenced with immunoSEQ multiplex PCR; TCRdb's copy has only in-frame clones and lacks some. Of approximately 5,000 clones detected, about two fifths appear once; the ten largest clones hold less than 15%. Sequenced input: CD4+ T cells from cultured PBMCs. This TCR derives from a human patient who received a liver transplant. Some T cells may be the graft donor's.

Here the CDR3 reads CAISENQDLNTEAFF. CDR3 DNA: TGTGCCATCAGTGAGAACCAGGATTTGAACACTGAAGCTTTCTTT. The V call is TRBV10-3, the J call TRBJ1-1; no reliable D call. CDR1 is ENHRY, CDR2 SYGVKD, per germline. V lost 2 bases to trimming and J lost 0 bases, with 10 bases between them. The CDR3 is 15 residues long.